The present T cell receptor (beta chain) was sequenced within a study of shared clonotypes between healthy human individuals. The junction had 6 bases not matched to a gene; V was cut back by 6 bases and J by 10 bases. The germline CDR1 and CDR2 sequences are SNHLY and FYNNEI. The CDR3 sequence is 13 residues long. Sequencing was performed with immunoSEQ multiplex PCR; in TCRdb, only in-frame clones are kept and a portion is missing. Among millions of clones listed, more than 85% were seen once. The sequencing sample was made of naive CD4+ T cells from PBMCs. As to subset: CD45RA+ positively selected. V gene TRBV2 combines with J gene TRBJ2-1; 10 bases are a match to TRBD2. This sequence originates from a man aged 18-30 years in good health. Some clones in this sample may be carry-over from other donors' samples. CDR3: CASRRLAGVEQFF. The CDR3 nucleotides read TGTGCCAGCAGGCGGCTAGCGGGAGTCGAGCAGTTCTTC.